Below are 29 T cell receptor beta chains sequenced from a single sample in a study of shared clonotypes between healthy human individuals. Here immunoSEQ multiplex PCR was the method, and the copy in TCRdb shows in-frame clones only, minus some. Among 2,500,000 or so clones, less than 95% were seen once, and the ten largest hold 0.37%. The specimen was naive CD4+ T cells from PBMCs. The subset denotes: CD45RA+ positively selected. These receptors were obtained from a man between 18 and 29 years old in good health. Some clones in this sample may be carry-over from other donors' samples.

The chain is built from TRBV6-5 and TRBJ2-2; possible D gene TRBD1, 5 bases. V lost 2 bases to trimming and J lost 0 bases, with 10 bases between them. This CDR3 is built from 16 residues. Germline V lookup: CDR1 MNHEY, CDR2 SVGAGI. The CDR3 DNA follows: TGTGCCAGCAGTTACGGGGTACAGGCGAACACCGGGGAGCTGTTTTTT. Its translation is CASSYGVQANTGELFF.

V is TRBV27 and J is TRBJ2-1, with TRBD1 identical over 8 bases. The V segment lost 6 bases and the J segment 5 bases; nucleotides outside the gene matches: 6. Germline CDR1 MNHEY, CDR2 SMNVEV (reference sequence). This CDR3 contains 14 residues. The CDR3 bases are TGTGCCAGCAGGCGGACAGGGACAAACAATGAGCAGTTCTTC. It codes for CASRRTGTNNEQFF.

The chain joins TRBV6-6 to TRBJ2-7; 7 positions match TRBD2. CDR1 is MNHNY, CDR2 SVGAGI, per germline (reference sequence). CDR3 size: 15 residues. V shed 2 bases and J 0 bases; nucleotides not matched to a gene: 4. CDR3: CASSYILADSYEQYF. As DNA, the CDR3 is TGTGCCAGCAGTTACATCCTAGCGGACTCCTACGAGCAGTACTTC.

The gene calls are TRBV6-1 and TRBJ1-2; possible D gene TRBD1, 6 bases. This CDR3 is 14 amino acids long. Germline CDR1 is MNHNS and CDR2 is SASEGT. V gave up 6 bases and J gave up 0 bases, with 11 bases separating them. CDR3 nucleotide sequence: TGTGCCAGCAGGTTGGGGGCCACTAACTATGGCTACACCTTC. Its protein product is CASRLGATNYGYTF.

The rearrangement joins TRBV2 to TRBJ1-3; D is unresolved. CDR3 length: 14 amino acids. The V gene's germline CDR1 is SNHLY and CDR2 FYNNEI. V shed 1 base and J shed 4 bases, with 8 bases lying between them. CDR3 amino acids: CASSEESGGNTIYF. Written as DNA, the CDR3 is TGTGCCAGCAGTGAAGAGTCGGGGGGAAACACCATATATTTT. Combining the CDR3 with reference TRBV2 and TRBJ1-3 gives the whole variable domain EPEVTQTPSHQVTQMGQEVILRCVPISNHLYFYWYRQILGQKVEFLVSFYNNEISEKSEIFDDQFSVERPDGSNFTLKIRSTKLEDSAMYFCASSEESGGNTIYFGEGSWLTVV.

The chain joins TRBV28 to TRBJ1-2; 7 bases fit TRBD1. This CDR3 spans 13 amino acids. J was trimmed by 6 bases and V by 3 bases; bases with no gene match: 4. Germline CDR1 MDHEN, CDR2 SYDVKM. CDR3 bases: TGTGCCAGCAGTTTCTTTCAGGGGGATGGCTACACCTTC. Protein sequence: CASSFFQGDGYTF.

This chain connects TRBV5-5 to TRBJ1-3; D gene ambiguous. From germline, CDR1 is SGHKS and CDR2 YYEKEE (reference sequence). The CDR3 covers 15 residues. V was trimmed by 6 bases and J by 2 bases, leaving 15 bases between them. The DNA for the CDR3 is TGTGCCAGCACCTTCGCGAGTGGGGCTGGAAACACCATATATTTT. Translation gives CASTFASGAGNTIYF.

This chain's CDR3 is CASSFGFTEAFF. CDR3 DNA sequence: TGTGCCAGCAGCTTCGGTTTCACTGAAGCTTTCTTT. The chain is built from TRBV5-6 and TRBJ1-1; D not resolved. The CDR3 contains 12 residues. Germline-derived CDR1 and CDR2 are SGHDT and YYEEEE. V lost 2 bases to trimming and J lost 4 bases, with 6 bases between them.

This rearrangement joins TRBV10-3 to TRBJ2-1, with 13 bases that match TRBD2. This CDR3 comprises 16 residues. With 1 base clipped from V and 8 bases from J, the junction kept 5 bases outside the gene matches. The V gene's germline CDR1 is ENHRY and CDR2 SYGVKD. The CDR3 DNA reads as TGTGCCATCAGTGAGTGGACTAGCGGGAGTTTTTATGAGCAGTTCTTC. It is translated as CAISEWTSGSFYEQFF.

The chain links TRBV4-1 to TRBJ2-4; D gene ambiguous. Germline V gene data show CDR1 as MGHRA and CDR2 as YSYEKL. The CDR3 has 13 amino acids. The ends were cut back, 0 bases at V and 15 bases at J, with 15 bases in the middle. The CDR3 reads CASSQDSGPARYF. In DNA, the CDR3 is TGCGCCAGCAGCCAAGATTCGGGTCCGGCCCGGTACTTC.

This clone was observed a few times. At the DNA level, this CDR3 is encoded by other sequences in the same sample as well. The chain is built from TRBV6-5 and TRBJ1-5, with D unclear. This CDR3 has 13 amino acids. Germline V lookup: CDR1 MNHEY, CDR2 SVGAGI. The V and J ends lost 2 bases and 2 bases respectively, with 4 bases between them. DNA for the CDR3: TGTGCCAGCAGTTACAGGGGCAATCAGCCCCAGCATTTT. Translated, it gives CASSYRGNQPQHF.

The J gene is TRBJ2-5, the V gene TRBV7-3; no firm D call. CDR3 length equals 15 residues. V shed 2 bases and J shed 1 base, with 11 bases lying between them. Germline CDR1 and CDR2: SGHTA and FQGTGA. CDR3 amino acids: CASSLGKVTQETQYF. In nucleotides, the CDR3 is TGTGCCAGCAGCTTAGGAAAAGTAACCCAAGAGACCCAGTACTTC.

The chain has TRBV7-9 and TRBJ2-1; D perhaps matches TRBD1 (6 bases). There are 14 residues in the CDR3. Germline V gene sequence: CDR1 SEHNR, CDR2 FQNEAQ (reference sequence). Trimming stripped 3 bases from V and 7 bases from J, with 13 bases between. CDR3 DNA sequence: TGTGCCAGCAGCTTTGAAGGGGGTCCGAATGAGCAGTTCTTC. As protein: CASSFEGGPNEQFF.

With respect to this clone: Different DNA sequences within this sample yield the same CDR3. The chain combines TRBV11-2 with TRBJ1-1, with unresolved D. CDR3 size: 13 residues. Trimming cost V 1 base and J 0 bases, with 3 bases left between them. Germline values: CDR1 SGHAT, CDR2 FQNNGV. The CDR3 DNA reads as TGTGCCAGCAGCTTAGGGCTGAACACTGAAGCTTTCTTT. Translating gives CASSLGLNTEAFF.

The rearrangement links TRBV7-3 to TRBJ1-3, with a weak D call TRBD1 (6 bases). Between the trimmed V and J ends, which lost 3 bases and 0 bases, there was a span of 12 bases. From germline, CDR1 is SGHTA and CDR2 FQGTGA. The CDR3 spans 16 residues. The CDR3 loop reads CASSLDGQSSGNTIYF. CDR3 DNA sequence: TGTGCCAGCAGCTTGGATGGACAGAGCTCTGGAAACACCATATATTTT.

The chain's CDR3 is CSVVEFGGGTDTQYF. CDR3 nucleotides: TGCAGCGTTGTCGAATTCGGGGGCGGCACAGATACGCAGTATTTT. The chain carries TRBV29-1 and TRBJ2-3; D tentatively reads TRBD1 or TRBD2 (6 bases each). Trimming shortened V by 4 bases and J by 1 base, and 15 bases separated the two germline ends. This CDR3 is built from 15 residues. In germline, CDR1 is SQVTM, CDR2 ANQGSEA.

V is TRBV11-3 and J is TRBJ1-1, with D uncertain. The CDR3 spans 12 residues. Germline V gene lookup returns CDR1 SGHNT and CDR2 YENEEA. V was pared by 3 bases and J by 4 bases, with 6 bases between. The CDR3 nucleotides read TGTGCCAGCAGCTTTATGCGCACTGAAGCTTTCTTT. Translating it yields CASSFMRTEAFF.

The rearrangement joins TRBV28 to TRBJ1-2, with a weak D call TRBD1 (6 bases). Trimming removed 3 bases from V and 8 bases from J, with 16 bases in between. CDR3 length: 14 residues. Germline loops: CDR1 MDHEN, CDR2 SYDVKM. The CDR3 reads CASSLYREARGYTF. CDR3 DNA sequence: TGTGCCAGCAGTTTGTACAGGGAAGCGAGAGGCTACACCTTC.

The CDR3 DNA reads as TGTGCCAGCAGCTTTAGCGGGACACGCTACGAGCAGTACTTC. Encoded protein: CASSFSGTRYEQYF. The J gene is TRBJ2-7, the V gene TRBV5-6; 8 bases agree with TRBD2. Looked up from germline, CDR1 is SGHDT and CDR2 is YYEEEE. Trimming removed 2 bases from V and 3 bases from J; junction bases left unmatched: 4. The CDR3 consists of 14 residues.

This rearrangement joins TRBV5-1 to TRBJ1-2; 9 nucleotides line up with TRBD1. This CDR3 has 13 amino acids. Looked up from germline, CDR1 is SGHRS and CDR2 is YFSETQ. J gave up 8 bases and V 4 bases, and 6 bases lay outside the gene matches. CDR3 sequence (DNA): TGCGCCAGCAGCCCGGGACAGGGTTTGGGCTACACCTTC. This codes for CASSPGQGLGYTF.

V is TRBV5-6 and J is TRBJ2-5; D tentatively fits TRBD1 or TRBD2 (5 bases each). V dropped 4 bases and J dropped 13 bases, with 23 bases sitting between them. This CDR3 spans 14 amino acids. Germline CDR1 SGHDT, CDR2 YYEEEE. CDR3 amino acids: CASSPRGRRLAGYF. CDR3 nucleotides: TGTGCCAGCAGCCCAAGGGGCAGGCGACTGGCGGGGTACTTC.

The chain recombines TRBV28 with TRBJ2-7; 7 bases are shared with TRBD2. This CDR3 comprises 19 residues. Germline V gene sequence: CDR1 MDHEN, CDR2 SYDVKM. Germline trimming cut 8 bases from V and 5 bases from J; bases unmatched to any gene: 27. CDR3 nucleotide sequence: TGTGCCAGCGGAGATAGGCCGGGGCGGGAGTATCGTCTTACCGACGAGCAGTACTTC. Translating gives CASGDRPGREYRLTDEQYF.

The CDR3 coding sequence is TGCGCCAGCAGCTCCGGGACTAGCGGGAGGGCGGCAGATACGCAGTATTTT. This encodes CASSSGTSGRAADTQYF. The chain recombines TRBV5-1 with TRBJ2-3; 16 bases are shared with TRBD2. Germline CDR1 is SGHRS and CDR2 is YFSETQ. V trimming: 3 bases; J trimming: 4 bases; junction bases outside the gene matches: 5. CDR3 length: 17 residues.

The chain couples TRBV25-1 to TRBJ2-7; D is perhaps TRBD1 or TRBD2 (5 bases each). Germline CDR1 and CDR2: MGHDK and SYGVNS. The CDR3 extends over 13 amino acids. With 6 bases removed from V and 2 bases from J, the gap between germline ends came to 11 bases. The CDR3 spells CASRGTVTYEQYF. The CDR3 DNA follows: TGTGCCAGCAGAGGGACCGTTACCTACGAGCAGTACTTC.

The chain is built from TRBV30 and TRBJ1-5, with D unresolved. Germline V gene lookup returns CDR1 GTSNPN and CDR2 SVGIG (reference sequence). V lost 5 bases and J lost 3, with 11 bases in between. This CDR3 region has 13 residues. The CDR3 nucleotides read TGTGCCTGGGAAATGGGGATCAATCAGCCCCAGCATTTT. Residues: CAWEMGINQPQHF.

Points on this clone: This specimen includes other DNA sequences encoding the same CDR3. The V and J genes are TRBV10-3 and TRBJ2-5; 10 bases are shared with TRBD1. Germline V gives CDR1 ENHRY, CDR2 SYGVKD. V was clipped by 6 bases and J by 5 bases; unmatched bases: 3. The CDR3 sequence is 13 residues long. Here the CDR3 DNA reads TGTGCCATCAGAGGACAGGGGGGGGAGACCCAGTACTTC. It encodes CAIRGQGGETQYF.

V gene TRBV11-2 combines with J gene TRBJ2-1, with TRBD2 matching over 12 bases. Germline-derived CDR1 and CDR2 are SGHAT and FQNNGV. CDR3 size: 19 residues. V lost 3 bases and J lost 4; bases outside the gene matches: 13. The CDR3 nucleotides read TGTGCCAGCAGCTTTTTGTCCCTAGCGGGAGGGCCTAAGTACAATGAGCAGTTCTTC. Amino acids: CASSFLSLAGGPKYNEQFF.

This clone occurred once. The V call is TRBV2, the J call TRBJ1-2, with unresolved D. The CDR3 is 12 residues long. The germline V and J ends were trimmed by 2 bases and 5 bases, with 6 bases remaining between them. Per the germline V gene, CDR1 is SNHLY and CDR2 is FYNNEI. CDR3 coding DNA: TGTGCCAGCAGTGAACAGATTTATGGCTACACCTTC. Translated, it gives CASSEQIYGYTF.

Remarks on this clone: This CDR3 is also generated by other DNA sequences in the sample. V and J are TRBV12-5 and TRBJ2-3; 9 bases fit TRBD2. This CDR3 spans 14 amino acids. Germline V lookup: CDR1 LGHNT, CDR2 FRNRAP. J was trimmed by 1 base and V by 4 bases; bases with no gene match: 0. The CDR3 DNA is TGTGCTAGTGGTTCTAGCGGGGGCACAGATACGCAGTATTTT. This encodes CASGSSGGTDTQYF.